This T cell receptor beta chain stems from a study of cytomegalovirus exposure and HLA in healthy donors. Amplification used 60 Vbeta primers and 13 Jbeta primers. Assay: immunoSEQ multiplex PCR; the TCRdb copy retains only in-frame clones and omits some. The repertoire shows 70,000 to 100,000 clones; the top ten hold 5.5% to 6.5%. V lost 4 bases and J lost 0; bases outside the gene matches: 8. Germline V CDR1 and CDR2: SGHRS, YFSETQ. The CDR3 length is 16 residues. The source is a girl under 18 in good health and CMV-seropositive. J is TRBJ2-7 and V is TRBV5-1; 9 bases line up with TRBD2. The sample comprised PBMCs. In nucleotides, the CDR3 is TGCGCCAGCAGCCCCCAAATAGCGGGGGCCTCCTACGAGCAGTACTTC. This codes for CASSPQIAGASYEQYF.